This T cell receptor beta chain was found in a study of blood T cell repertoires in COVID-19. Overall study context: PBMCs, B-cell-depleted T cells, or T cells provided the cDNA or gDNA that made up the material.

In the source study's methods: Counts of nucleated cells, estimated from reference gene primer amplification, were obtained. Libraries were prepared by immunoSEQ multiplex PCR; TCRdb keeps only in-frame clonotypes and omits some of them. V and J calls and clone size come straight from that table; D and trimming were deduced from the DNA. The table includes some 200,000 clones, roughly four fifths detected once. Allocation to cohorts depended on clinical history reported by the participants. The sample comprised PBMCs or T cells enriched from blood (not recorded which). The source is a man aged 40-49 years who had recovered from COVID-19.

This CDR3 is CASSVGQGTRNEQFF. In DNA form, the CDR3 reads TGTGCCAGCAGCGTAGGTCAGGGGACGCGCAATGAGCAGTTCTTC. The V call is TRBV9, the J call TRBJ2-1; possibly TRBD1 for D (6 bases). Germline CDR1 is SGDLS and CDR2 is YYNGEE. CDR3 length equals 15 residues. Trimming took 0 bases from V and 6 from J, leaving 13 bases between them.